This entry lists 19 T cell receptor beta chains sequenced from one sample in a study of monozygotic twins with inflammatory bowel disease. TCRdb reanalyzed the 5' RACE reads, giving one entry per CDR3 protein sequence and no DNA. The sample includes some 450,000 distinct CDR3 sequences. Specimen: blood. The receptors originated from a human donor with ulcerative colitis or Crohn's disease, or a healthy co-twin of an affected twin (not recorded which).

V and J are TRBV19 and TRBJ1-1; checking the TCRdb D call of TRBD1 is not possible without DNA. The germline CDR1 and CDR2 sequences are LNHDA and SQIVND (reference sequence). The CDR3 covers 12 residues. CDR3 sequence reads: CVAQQGDGEAFF.

The chain employs TRBV14 and TRBJ2-7; lacking DNA, the TRBD2 call made by TCRdb goes unchecked. The CDR3 sequence is 16 residues long. CDR1 and CDR2 from the germline V gene are SGHDN and FVKESK. The CDR3 protein is CASSQETSGRLHEQYF.

J is TRBJ2-5 and V is TRBV7-2; TCRdb outputs TRBD2, but without DNA this stays unchecked. This CDR3 has 12 residues. Germline V gene data show CDR1 as SGHTA and CDR2 as FQGNSA. CDR3 sequence reads: CASRHAGETQYF.

The chain carries TRBV6-2 or TRBV6-3 and TRBJ2-2; there is no DNA to check the TCRdb D call of TRBD2. The CDR3 is made up of 14 amino acids. CDR1 is MNHEY and CDR2 is SVGEGT in the germline V gene. CDR3 in amino acids: CASRQNGRTGELFF.

The rearrangement links TRBV12-3 or TRBV12-4 to TRBJ2-2. The CDR3 totals 14 residues. The chain's CDR3 is CASSLAVGTGELFF.

The chain joins TRBV30 to TRBJ1-4. Germline CDR1 and CDR2: GTSNPN and SVGIG (reference sequence). This CDR3 contains 13 residues. CDR3 protein: CAWSRSGSEKLFF.

The chain links TRBV6-5 to TRBJ2-1; the TCRdb call, TRBD2, lacks DNA for checking. This CDR3 has 17 residues. Germline CDR1 is MNHEY and CDR2 is SVGAGI. Here the CDR3 reads CASSYSPIAGPYNEQFF.

The chain uses TRBV30 and TRBJ2-5; TCRdb's D gene call, TRBD1, goes unchecked for lack of DNA. From germline, CDR1 is GTSNPN and CDR2 SVGIG (reference sequence). This CDR3 spans 12 amino acids. This CDR3 is CAWSAPLGTQYF. Full variable domain (outside the CDR3, taken from reference TRBV30 and TRBJ2-5): SQTIHQWPATLVQPVGSPLSLECTVEGTSNPNLYWYRQAAGRGLQLLFYSVGIGQISSEVPQNLSASRPQDRQFILSSKKLLLSDSGFYLCAWSAPLGTQYFGPGTRLLVL.

V is TRBV10-3 and J is TRBJ2-3; TCRdb reports TRBD1, a call that lacks DNA to check it against. CDR1 and CDR2 (germline): ENHRY, SYGVKD. The CDR3 extends over 15 amino acids. CDR3 region: CAISDGQGATDTQYF.

The chain employs TRBV3-1 and TRBJ2-7; TCRdb selects TRBD1, and the lack of DNA leaves this call unchecked. Per germline, CDR1 LGHDT and CDR2 YNNKEL (reference sequence). The CDR3 runs 16 residues. CDR3 amino acids: CASSHLRSGQDYEQYF.

The chain has TRBV7-2 and TRBJ2-7; the D call from TCRdb, TRBD2, cannot be confirmed without DNA. CDR1 is SGHTA, CDR2 FQGNSA, per germline. This CDR3 contains 15 residues. The CDR3 spells CASSLLLAGFSEQYF.

This rearrangement joins TRBV7-9 to TRBJ1-6; as DNA is missing, the TRBD1 call by TCRdb cannot be tested. This CDR3 spans 14 amino acids. Germline CDR1 SEHNR, CDR2 FQNEAQ (reference sequence). CDR3 amino acids: CASSEAGRSSPLHF.

This CDR3 is CASTFSGTGIYEQYF. The chain employs TRBV2 and TRBJ2-7; TCRdb's D call of TRBD1 is untestable without DNA. Germline V gene sequence: CDR1 SNHLY, CDR2 FYNNEI. The CDR3 contains 15 residues.

J is TRBJ1-1 and V is TRBV6-5; with no DNA, the TCRdb D assignment of TRBD1 cannot be verified. In germline, CDR1 is MNHEY, CDR2 SVGAGI. The CDR3 length is 12 residues. The chain's CDR3 is CASNGAGTEAFF.

The V and J genes are TRBV5-1 and TRBJ1-1. The germline gives CDR1 SGHRS, CDR2 YFSETQ. The CDR3 totals 14 residues. CDR3 residues: CASSLVHSNTEAFF.

This sequence joins TRBV18 and TRBJ2-3; the D gene TCRdb calls, TRBD1, cannot be checked with no DNA. The germline V gene encodes CDR1 KGHSH and CDR2 LQKENI. The CDR3 runs to 15 residues. CDR3 region: CASSPPGHSTDTQYF.

The J gene is TRBJ2-2, the V gene TRBV10-3; as DNA is missing, the TRBD2 call by TCRdb cannot be tested. Germline values: CDR1 ENHRY, CDR2 SYGVKD. This CDR3 is built from 16 residues. This CDR3 is CAINKFSAGGTGELFF.

V and J are TRBV24-1 and TRBJ2-3; TCRdb's D call, TRBD2, is unchecked because there is no DNA. Germline V gives CDR1 KGHDR, CDR2 SFDVKD. The CDR3 has 12 residues. The CDR3 protein is CATAEGWDTQYF.

V usage is TRBV25-1 and J usage is TRBJ2-7; TCRdb gives TRBD1 as the D gene, but with no DNA this cannot be confirmed. The CDR3 contains 14 residues. Per the germline V gene, CDR1 is MGHDK and CDR2 is SYGVNS. CDR3 sequence reads: CASSEPGQTYEQYF.